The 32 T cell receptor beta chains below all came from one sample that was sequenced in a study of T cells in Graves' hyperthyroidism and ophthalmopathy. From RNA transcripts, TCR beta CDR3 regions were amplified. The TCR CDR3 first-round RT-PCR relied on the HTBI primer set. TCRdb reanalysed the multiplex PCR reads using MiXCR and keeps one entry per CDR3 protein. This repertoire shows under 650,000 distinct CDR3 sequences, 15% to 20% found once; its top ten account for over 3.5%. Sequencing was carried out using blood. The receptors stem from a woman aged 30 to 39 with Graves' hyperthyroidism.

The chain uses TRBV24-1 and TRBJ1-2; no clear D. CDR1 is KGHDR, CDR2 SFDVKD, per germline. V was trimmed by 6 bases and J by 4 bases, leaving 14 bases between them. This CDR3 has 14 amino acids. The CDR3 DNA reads TGTGCCACCAGTCCACAACAGCCCGGCTATGGCTACACCTTC. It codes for CATSPQQPGYGYTF.

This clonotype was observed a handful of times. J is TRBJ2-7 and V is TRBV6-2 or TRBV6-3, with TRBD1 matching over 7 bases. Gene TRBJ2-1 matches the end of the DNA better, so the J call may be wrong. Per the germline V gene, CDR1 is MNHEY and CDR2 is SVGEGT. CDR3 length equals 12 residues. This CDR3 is CASRDRLHEQFF. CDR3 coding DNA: TGTGCCAGCAGGGACAGGCTCCACGAGCAGTTCTTC.

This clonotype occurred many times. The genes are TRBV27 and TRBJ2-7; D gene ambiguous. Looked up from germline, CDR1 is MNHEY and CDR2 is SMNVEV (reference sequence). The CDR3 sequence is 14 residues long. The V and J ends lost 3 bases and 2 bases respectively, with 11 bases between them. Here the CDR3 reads CASSLSGLPYEQYF. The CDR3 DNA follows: TGTGCCAGCAGTTTGTCCGGGCTCCCCTACGAGCAGTACTTC.

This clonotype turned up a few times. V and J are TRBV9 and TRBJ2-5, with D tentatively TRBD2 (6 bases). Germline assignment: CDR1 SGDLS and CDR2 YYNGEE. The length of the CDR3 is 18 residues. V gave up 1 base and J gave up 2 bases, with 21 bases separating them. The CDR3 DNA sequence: TGTGCCAGCAGCGTAAGTCGAGGGAGGAGTTTCGCTCAAGAGACCCAGTACTTC. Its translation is CASSVSRGRSFAQETQYF.

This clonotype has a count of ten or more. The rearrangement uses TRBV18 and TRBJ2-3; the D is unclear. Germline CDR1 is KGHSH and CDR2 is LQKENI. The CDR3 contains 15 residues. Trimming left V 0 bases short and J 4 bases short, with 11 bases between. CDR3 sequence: CASSPPASRSDTQYF. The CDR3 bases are TGTGCCAGCTCACCACCGGCTAGTAGGTCAGATACGCAGTATTTT.

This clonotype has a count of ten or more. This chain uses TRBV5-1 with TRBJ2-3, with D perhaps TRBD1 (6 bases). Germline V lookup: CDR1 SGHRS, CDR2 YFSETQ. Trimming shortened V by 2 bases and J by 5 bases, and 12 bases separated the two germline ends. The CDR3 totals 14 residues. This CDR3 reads CASSLTGQRDTQYF. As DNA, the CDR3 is TGCGCCAGCAGCTTAACGGGACAACGAGATACGCAGTATTTT.

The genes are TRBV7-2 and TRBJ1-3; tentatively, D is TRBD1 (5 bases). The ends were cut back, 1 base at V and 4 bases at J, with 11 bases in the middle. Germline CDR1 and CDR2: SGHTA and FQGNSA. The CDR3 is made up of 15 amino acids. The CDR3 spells CASSLDGGKGNTIYF. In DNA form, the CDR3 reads TGTGCCAGCAGCTTAGACGGGGGGAAAGGAAACACCATATATTTT.

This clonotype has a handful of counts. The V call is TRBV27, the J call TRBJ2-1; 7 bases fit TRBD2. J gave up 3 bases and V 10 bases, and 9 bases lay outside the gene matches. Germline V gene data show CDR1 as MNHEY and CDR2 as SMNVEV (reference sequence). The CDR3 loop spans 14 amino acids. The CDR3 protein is CATSWGGGYNEQFF. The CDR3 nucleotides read TGTGCCACCAGCTGGGGGGGGGGCTACAATGAGCAGTTCTTC.

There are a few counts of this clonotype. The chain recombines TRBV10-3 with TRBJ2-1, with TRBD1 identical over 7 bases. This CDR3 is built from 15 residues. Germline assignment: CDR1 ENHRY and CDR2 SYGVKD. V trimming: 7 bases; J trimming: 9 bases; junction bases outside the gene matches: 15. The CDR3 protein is CAINPNRGPTSEQFF. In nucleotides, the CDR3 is TGTGCCATCAATCCGAACAGGGGCCCTACAAGTGAGCAGTTCTTC.

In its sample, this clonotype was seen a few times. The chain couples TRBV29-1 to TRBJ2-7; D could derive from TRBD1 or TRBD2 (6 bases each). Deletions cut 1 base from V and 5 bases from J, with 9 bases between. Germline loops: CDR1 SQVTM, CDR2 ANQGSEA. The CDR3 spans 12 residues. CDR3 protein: CSVEGGADEQYF. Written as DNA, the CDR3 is TGCAGCGTTGAAGGGGGGGCTGACGAGCAGTACTTC.

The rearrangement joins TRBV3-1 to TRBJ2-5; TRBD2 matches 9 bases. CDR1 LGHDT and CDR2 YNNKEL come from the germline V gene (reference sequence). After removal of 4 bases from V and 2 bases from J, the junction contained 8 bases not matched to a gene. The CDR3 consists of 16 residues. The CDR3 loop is CASSLSSGKGQETQYF. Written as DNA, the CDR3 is TGTGCCAGCAGCCTCTCTAGCGGGAAGGGTCAAGAGACCCAGTACTTC.

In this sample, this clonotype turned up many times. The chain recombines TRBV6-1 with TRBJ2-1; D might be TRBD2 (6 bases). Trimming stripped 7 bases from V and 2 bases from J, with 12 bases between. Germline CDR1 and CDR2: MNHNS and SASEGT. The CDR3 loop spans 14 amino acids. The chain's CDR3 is CASTPSVAYNEQFF. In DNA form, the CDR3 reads TGTGCCAGCACCCCTAGCGTTGCCTACAATGAGCAGTTCTTC.

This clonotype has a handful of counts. CDR3 DNA sequence: TGTGCCAGCAGGCCGGGAGGAAACTCCTACGAGCAGTACTTC. It specifies CASRPGGNSYEQYF. The chain links TRBV6-1 to TRBJ2-7, with 7 bases aligning to TRBD2. Per germline, CDR1 MNHNS and CDR2 SASEGT. This CDR3 region has 14 residues. V lost 6 bases and J lost 0; bases outside the gene matches: 5.

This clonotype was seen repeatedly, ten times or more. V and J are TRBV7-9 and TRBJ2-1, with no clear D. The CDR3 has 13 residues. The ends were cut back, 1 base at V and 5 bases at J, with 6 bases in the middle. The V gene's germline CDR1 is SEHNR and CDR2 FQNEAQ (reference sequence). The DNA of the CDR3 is TGTGCCAGCAGCTTAGTGGAAAACAATGAGCAGTTCTTC. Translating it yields CASSLVENNEQFF. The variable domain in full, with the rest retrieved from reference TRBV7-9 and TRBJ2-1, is DTGVSQNPRHKITKRGQNVTFRCDPISEHNRLYWYRQTLGQGPEFLTYFQNEAQLEKSRLLSDRFSAERPKGSFSTLEIQRTEQGDSAMYLCASSLVENNEQFFGPGTRLTVL.

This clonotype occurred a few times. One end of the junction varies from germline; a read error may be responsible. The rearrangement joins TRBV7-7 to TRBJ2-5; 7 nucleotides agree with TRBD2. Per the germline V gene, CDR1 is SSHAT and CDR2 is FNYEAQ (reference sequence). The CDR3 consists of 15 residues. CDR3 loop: CASSLSSGYQETQYF. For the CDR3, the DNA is TGTGCTAGCAGCTTGTCTAGCGGTTACCAAGAGACCCAGTACTTC. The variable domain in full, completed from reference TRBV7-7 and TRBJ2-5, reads GAGVSQSPRYKVTKRGQDVTLRCDPISSHATLYWYQQALGQGPEFLTYFNYEAQPDKSGLPSDRFSAERPEGSISTLTIQRTEQRDSAMYRCASSLSSGYQETQYFGPGTRLLVL.

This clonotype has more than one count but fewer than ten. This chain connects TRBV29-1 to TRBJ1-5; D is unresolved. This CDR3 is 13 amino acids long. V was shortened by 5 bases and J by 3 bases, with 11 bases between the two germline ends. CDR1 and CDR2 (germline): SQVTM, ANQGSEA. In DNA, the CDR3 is TGCAGCGTTCAGAGAGAGCTCAATCAGCCCCAGCATTTT. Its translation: CSVQRELNQPQHF.

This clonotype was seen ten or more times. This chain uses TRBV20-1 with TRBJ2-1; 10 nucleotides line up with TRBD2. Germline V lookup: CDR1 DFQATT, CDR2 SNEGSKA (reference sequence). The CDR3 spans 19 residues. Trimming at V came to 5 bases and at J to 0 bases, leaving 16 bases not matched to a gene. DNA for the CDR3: TGCAGTGCTCTACTTAATAGCGGGAGGCCAGGGGGCTCCTACAATGAGCAGTTCTTC. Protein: CSALLNSGRPGGSYNEQFF.

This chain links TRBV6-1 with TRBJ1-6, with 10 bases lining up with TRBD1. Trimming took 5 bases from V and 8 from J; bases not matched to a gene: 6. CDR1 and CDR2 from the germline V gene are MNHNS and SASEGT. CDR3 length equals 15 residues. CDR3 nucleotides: TGTGCCAGCAGTTACGCGGGACAGGGGTATTCACCCCTCCACTTT. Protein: CASSYAGQGYSPLHF.

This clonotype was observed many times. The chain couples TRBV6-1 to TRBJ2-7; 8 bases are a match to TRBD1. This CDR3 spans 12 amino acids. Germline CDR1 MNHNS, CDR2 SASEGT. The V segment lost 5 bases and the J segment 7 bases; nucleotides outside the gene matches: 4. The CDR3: CASSPDREEQYF. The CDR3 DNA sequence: TGTGCCAGCAGTCCGGACAGGGAAGAGCAGTACTTC.

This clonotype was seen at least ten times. As DNA, the CDR3 is TGTGCCAGCAAAGACAGGGGAAACACCGGGGAGCTGTTTTTT. This translates into CASKDRGNTGELFF. This sequence joins TRBV2 and TRBJ2-2; 8 positions match TRBD1. CDR3 length: 14 amino acids. V dropped 7 bases and J dropped 2; count of bases not matched to a gene: 3. The germline V gene encodes CDR1 SNHLY and CDR2 FYNNEI.

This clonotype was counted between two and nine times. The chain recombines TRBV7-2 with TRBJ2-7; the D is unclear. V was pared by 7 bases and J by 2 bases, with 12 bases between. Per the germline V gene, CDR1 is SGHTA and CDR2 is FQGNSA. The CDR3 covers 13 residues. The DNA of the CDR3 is TGTGCCAGCACCCATGCAGGACCCTACGAGCAGTACTTC. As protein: CASTHAGPYEQYF.

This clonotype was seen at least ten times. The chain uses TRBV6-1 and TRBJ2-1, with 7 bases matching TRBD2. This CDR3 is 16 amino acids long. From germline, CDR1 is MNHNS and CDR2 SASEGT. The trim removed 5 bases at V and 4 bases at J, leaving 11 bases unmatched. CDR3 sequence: CASSSRGGGSYNEQFF. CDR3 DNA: TGTGCCAGCAGTTCCCGAGGAGGCGGGAGTTACAATGAGCAGTTCTTC.

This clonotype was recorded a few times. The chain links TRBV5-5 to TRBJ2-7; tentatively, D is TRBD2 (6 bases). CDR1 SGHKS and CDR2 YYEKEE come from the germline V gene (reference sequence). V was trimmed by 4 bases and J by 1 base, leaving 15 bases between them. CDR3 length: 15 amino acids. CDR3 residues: CASSPTHSGSYEQYF. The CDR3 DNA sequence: TGTGCCAGCAGCCCTACCCATAGCGGATCCTACGAGCAGTACTTC.

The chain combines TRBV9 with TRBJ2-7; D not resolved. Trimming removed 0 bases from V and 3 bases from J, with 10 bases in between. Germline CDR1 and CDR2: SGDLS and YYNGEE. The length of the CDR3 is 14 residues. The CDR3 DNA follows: TGTGCCAGCAGCGTAGGTGGAGAGGTCTACGAGCAGTACTTC. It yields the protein CASSVGGEVYEQYF.

CDR3 sequence (DNA): TGTGCCAGTAGTATTGAGTTCTCCGGGGCCAACGTCCTGACTTTC. Its protein is CASSIEFSGANVLTF. The V gene is TRBV19, the J gene TRBJ2-6; D not certain. V lost 3 bases, J lost 4 bases, and 10 bases lay in between. The length of the CDR3 is 15 residues. Germline values: CDR1 LNHDA, CDR2 SQIVND (reference sequence).

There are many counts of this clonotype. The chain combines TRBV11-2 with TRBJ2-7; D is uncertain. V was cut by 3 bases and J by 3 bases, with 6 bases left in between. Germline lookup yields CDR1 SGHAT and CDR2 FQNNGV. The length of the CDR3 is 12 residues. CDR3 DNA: TGTGCCAGCAGCTTCATAAACTACGAGCAGTACTTC. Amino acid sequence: CASSFINYEQYF.

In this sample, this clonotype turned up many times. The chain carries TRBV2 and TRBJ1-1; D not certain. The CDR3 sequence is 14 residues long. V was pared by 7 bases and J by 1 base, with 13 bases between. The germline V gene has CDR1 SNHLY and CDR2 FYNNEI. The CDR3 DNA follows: TGTGCCAGCATCCTAGGACGGAGGAACACTGAAGCTTTCTTT. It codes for CASILGRRNTEAFF.

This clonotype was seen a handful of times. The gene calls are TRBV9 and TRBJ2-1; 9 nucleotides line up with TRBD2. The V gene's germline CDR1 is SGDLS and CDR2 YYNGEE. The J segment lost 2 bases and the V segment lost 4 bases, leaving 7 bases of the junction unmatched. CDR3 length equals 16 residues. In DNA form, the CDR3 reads TGTGCCAGCAGCCCCGCGGGAGGGCCGGCCTACAATGAGCAGTTCTTC. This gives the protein CASSPAGGPAYNEQFF.

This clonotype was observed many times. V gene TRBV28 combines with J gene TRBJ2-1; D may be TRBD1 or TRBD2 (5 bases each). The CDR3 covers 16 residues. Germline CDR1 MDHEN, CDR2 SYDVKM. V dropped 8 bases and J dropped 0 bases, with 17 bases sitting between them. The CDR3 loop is CASFVAGASSYNEQFF. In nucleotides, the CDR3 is TGTGCCAGCTTTGTCGCCGGGGCTAGCTCCTACAATGAGCAGTTCTTC.

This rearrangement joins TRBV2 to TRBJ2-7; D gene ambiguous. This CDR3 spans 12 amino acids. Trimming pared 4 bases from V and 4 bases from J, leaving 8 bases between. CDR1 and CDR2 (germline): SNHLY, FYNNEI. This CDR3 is CASSGEDYEQYF. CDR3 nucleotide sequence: TGTGCCAGCAGTGGAGAGGATTACGAGCAGTACTTC.

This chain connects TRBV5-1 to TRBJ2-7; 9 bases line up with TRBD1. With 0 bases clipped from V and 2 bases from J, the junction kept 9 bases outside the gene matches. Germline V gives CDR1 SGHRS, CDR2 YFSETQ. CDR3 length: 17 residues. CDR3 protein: CASSLAGVGQGTYEQYF. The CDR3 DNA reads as TGCGCCAGCAGCTTGGCGGGGGTAGGACAGGGGACCTACGAGCAGTACTTC.

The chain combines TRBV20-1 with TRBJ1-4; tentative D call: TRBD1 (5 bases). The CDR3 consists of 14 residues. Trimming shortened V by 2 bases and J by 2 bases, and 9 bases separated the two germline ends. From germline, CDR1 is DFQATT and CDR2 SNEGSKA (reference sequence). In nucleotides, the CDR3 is TGCAGTGCTAGACCGACAGCCACTAATGAAAAACTGTTTTTT. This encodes CSARPTATNEKLFF.